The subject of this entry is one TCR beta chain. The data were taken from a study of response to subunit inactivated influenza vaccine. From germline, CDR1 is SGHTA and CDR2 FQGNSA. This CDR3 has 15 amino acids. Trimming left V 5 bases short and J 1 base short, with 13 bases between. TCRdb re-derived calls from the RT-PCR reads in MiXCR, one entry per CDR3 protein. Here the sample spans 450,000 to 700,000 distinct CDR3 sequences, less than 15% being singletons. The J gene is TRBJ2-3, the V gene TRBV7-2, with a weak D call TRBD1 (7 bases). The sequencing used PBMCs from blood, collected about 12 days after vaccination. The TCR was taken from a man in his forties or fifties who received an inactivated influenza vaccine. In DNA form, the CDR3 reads TGTGCCAGCAGCGCGGGACAGTTCCGCACAGATACGCAGTATTTT. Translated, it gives CASSAGQFRTDTQYF.